The entry that follows covers one TCR beta chain sequence. Only in-frame clones appear in the TCRdb table, and some are missing; sequencing was by immunoSEQ multiplex PCR. Found here are about 39,000 clones, less than 85% of them singletons; the top ten hold approximately 23%. The data are from a study of blood T cell repertoires in COVID-19. CDR1 and CDR2 (germline): LGHDT, YNNKEL (reference sequence). The CDR3 extends over 16 amino acids. V shed 4 bases and J shed 3 bases, with 19 bases lying between them. Sequencing was carried out using peripheral blood. The J gene is TRBJ2-7, the V gene TRBV3-1 (or the pseudogene TRBV3-2), with D possibly TRBD2 on 6 matching bases. The receptor's source is a man aged 65 to 79 with acute or convalescent COVID-19. The CDR3 DNA is TGTGCCAGCAGCCCCCCCGGGGGTAAGACTCTCTACGAGCAGTACTTC. It encodes CASSPPGGKTLYEQYF.